A selection of T cell receptor beta chains follows, all from one sample in a study of T cells expressing NK-cell markers. Following a re-call of the 5' RACE reads, TCRdb has one entry per CDR3 protein and lacks DNA. The sample features 25,000 to 35,000 distinct CDR3 sequences, with over 50% in its top ten. The specimen sequenced was blood T cells: a sorted CD56 or NKG2C T cell subset, CD4+ or CD8+ T cells, or bulk PBMC T cells (not recorded which). The receptors were gathered from a woman aged 18-69 years in good health. CDR3s include the opening cysteine and the closing phenylalanine or tryptophan.

v_call,j_call,cdr3_aa
TRBV4-2,TRBJ1-5,CASSQEDREDQPQHF
TRBV9,TRBJ1-1,CASSVGQGEGPAHTEAFF
TRBV7-8,TRBJ1-5,CASSPKGGISNQPQHF
TRBV4-1,TRBJ1-5,CASSQDLGQYQPQHF
TRBV7-9,TRBJ2-1,CASSFHPTGESYNEQFF
TRBV7-9,TRBJ2-2,CASSVTGGVDTGELFF
TRBV20-1,TRBJ2-3,CSANGGYTDTQYF
TRBV9,TRBJ2-3,CASSEVGGPSTDTQYF
TRBV13,TRBJ1-1,CASSGTGRTEAFF
TRBV12-3/TRBV12-4,TRBJ1-2,CASEGTGVDSGYGYTF